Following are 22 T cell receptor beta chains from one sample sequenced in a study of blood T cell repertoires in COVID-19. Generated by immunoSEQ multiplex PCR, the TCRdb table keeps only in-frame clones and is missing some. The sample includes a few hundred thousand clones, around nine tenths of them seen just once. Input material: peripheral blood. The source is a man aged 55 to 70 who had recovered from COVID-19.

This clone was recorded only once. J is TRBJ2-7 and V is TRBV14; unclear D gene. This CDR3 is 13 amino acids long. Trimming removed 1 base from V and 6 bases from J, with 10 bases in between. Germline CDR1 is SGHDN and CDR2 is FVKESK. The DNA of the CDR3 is TGTGCCAGCAGCCAAGTACCAGAATTCGAGCAGTACTTC. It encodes CASSQVPEFEQYF.

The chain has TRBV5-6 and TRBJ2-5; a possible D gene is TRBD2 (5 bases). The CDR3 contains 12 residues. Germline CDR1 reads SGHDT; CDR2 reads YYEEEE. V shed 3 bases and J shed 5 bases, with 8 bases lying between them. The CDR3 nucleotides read TGTGCCAGCAGCTGGAAGCGGGAGACCCAGTACTTC. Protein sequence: CASSWKRETQYF.

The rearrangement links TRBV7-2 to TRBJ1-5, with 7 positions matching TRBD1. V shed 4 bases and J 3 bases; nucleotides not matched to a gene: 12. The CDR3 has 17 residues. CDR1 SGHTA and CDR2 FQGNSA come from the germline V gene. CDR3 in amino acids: CASSSSPSGGNNQPQHF. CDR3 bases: TGTGCCAGCAGCTCCAGTCCGTCAGGGGGAAACAATCAGCCCCAGCATTTT.

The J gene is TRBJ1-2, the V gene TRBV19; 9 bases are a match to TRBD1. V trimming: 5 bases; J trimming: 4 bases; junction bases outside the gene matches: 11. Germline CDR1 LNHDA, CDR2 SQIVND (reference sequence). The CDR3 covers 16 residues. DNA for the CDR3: TGTGCCAGTAGTTCCTACCGGACAGGGGTTCCCTATGGCTACACCTTC. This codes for CASSSYRTGVPYGYTF.

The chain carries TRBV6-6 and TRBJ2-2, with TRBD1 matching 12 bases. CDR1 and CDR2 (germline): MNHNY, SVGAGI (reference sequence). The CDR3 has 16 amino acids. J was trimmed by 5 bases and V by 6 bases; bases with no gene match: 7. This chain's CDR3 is CASRPWGQGATGELFF. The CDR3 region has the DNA TGTGCCAGCAGACCCTGGGGACAGGGGGCAACCGGGGAGCTGTTTTTT.

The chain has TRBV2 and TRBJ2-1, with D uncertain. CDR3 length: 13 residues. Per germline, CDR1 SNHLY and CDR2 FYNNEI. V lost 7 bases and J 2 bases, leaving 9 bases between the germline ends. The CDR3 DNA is TGTGCCAGCAAAGACACCGCCTACAATGAGCAGTTCTTC. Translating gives CASKDTAYNEQFF.

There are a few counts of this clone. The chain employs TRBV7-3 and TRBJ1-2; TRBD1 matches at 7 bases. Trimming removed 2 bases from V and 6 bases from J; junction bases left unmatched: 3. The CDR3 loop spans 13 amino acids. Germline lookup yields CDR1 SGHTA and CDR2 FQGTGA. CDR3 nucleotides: TGTGCCAGCAGCTTAGGAGGGGGCGATGGCTACACCTTC. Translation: CASSLGGGDGYTF.

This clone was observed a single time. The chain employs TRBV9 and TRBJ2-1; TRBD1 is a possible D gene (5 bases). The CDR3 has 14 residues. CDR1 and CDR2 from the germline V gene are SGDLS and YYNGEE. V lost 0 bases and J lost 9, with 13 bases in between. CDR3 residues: CASSVVSGNGEQFF. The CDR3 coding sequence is TGTGCCAGCAGCGTAGTGTCAGGGAACGGTGAGCAGTTCTTC.

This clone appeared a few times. The CDR3 protein is CAWSREGRAFF. CDR3 nucleotide sequence: TGTGCCTGGAGTCGGGAGGGGAGAGCTTTCTTT. This rearrangement joins TRBV30 to TRBJ1-1; maybe TRBD1 (5 bases). This CDR3 has 11 amino acids. CDR1 is GTSNPN, CDR2 SVGIG, per germline (reference sequence). Trimming took off 2 bases at V and 10 bases at J, with 11 bases between the two ends.

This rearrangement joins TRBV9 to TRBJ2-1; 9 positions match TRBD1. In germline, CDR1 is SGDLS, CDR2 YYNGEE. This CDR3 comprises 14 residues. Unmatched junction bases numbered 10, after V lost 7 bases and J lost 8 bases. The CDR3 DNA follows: TGTGCCAGCTCTAAATGGGACAGGGAGGATGAGCAGTTCTTC. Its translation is CASSKWDREDEQFF.

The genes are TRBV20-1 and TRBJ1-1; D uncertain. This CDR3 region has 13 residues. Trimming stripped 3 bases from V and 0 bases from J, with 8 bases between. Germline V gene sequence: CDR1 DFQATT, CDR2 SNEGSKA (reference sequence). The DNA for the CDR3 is TGCAGTGCTAGTACCAACATGAACACTGAAGCTTTCTTT. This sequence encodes CSASTNMNTEAFF.

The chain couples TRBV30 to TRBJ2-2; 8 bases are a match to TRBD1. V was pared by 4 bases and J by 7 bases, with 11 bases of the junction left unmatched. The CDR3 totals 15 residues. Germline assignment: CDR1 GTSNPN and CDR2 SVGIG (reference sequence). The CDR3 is CAWTPFRGRSGELFF. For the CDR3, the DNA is TGTGCCTGGACCCCGTTCAGGGGGCGCAGCGGGGAGCTGTTTTTT.

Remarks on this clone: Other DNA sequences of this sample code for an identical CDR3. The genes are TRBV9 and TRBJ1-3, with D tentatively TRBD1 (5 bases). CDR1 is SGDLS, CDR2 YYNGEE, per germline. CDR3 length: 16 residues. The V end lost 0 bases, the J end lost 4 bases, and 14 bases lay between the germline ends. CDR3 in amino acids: CASSVATGEAGNTIYF. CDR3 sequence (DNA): TGTGCCAGCAGCGTAGCTACGGGGGAGGCGGGAAACACCATATATTTT.

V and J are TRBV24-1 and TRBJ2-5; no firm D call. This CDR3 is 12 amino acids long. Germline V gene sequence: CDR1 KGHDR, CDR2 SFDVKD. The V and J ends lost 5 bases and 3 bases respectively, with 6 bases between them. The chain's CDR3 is CATSGSEETQYF. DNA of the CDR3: TGTGCCACCAGTGGTTCGGAAGAGACCCAGTACTTC.

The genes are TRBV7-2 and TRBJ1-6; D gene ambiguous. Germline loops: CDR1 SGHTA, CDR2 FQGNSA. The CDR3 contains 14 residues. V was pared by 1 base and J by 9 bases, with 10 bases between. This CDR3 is CASSLDARGSPLHF. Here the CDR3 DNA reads TGTGCCAGCAGCTTAGATGCCCGGGGTTCACCCCTCCACTTT.

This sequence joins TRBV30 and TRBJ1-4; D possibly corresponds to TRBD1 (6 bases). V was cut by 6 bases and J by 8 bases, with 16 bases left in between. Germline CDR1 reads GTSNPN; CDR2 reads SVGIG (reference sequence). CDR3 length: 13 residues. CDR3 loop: CACQLGAQEKLFF. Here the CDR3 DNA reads TGTGCCTGTCAGTTGGGGGCTCAGGAAAAACTGTTTTTT.

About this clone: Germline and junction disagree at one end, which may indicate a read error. DNA for the CDR3: TGTGCCAGTAGTTTAGACTGGGCAGGCTATGGCTACACCTTC. Protein product: CASSLDWAGYGYTF. The chain is built from TRBV19 and TRBJ1-2, with no clear D. CDR1 is LNHDA and CDR2 is SQIVND in the germline V gene (reference sequence). This CDR3 comprises 14 residues.

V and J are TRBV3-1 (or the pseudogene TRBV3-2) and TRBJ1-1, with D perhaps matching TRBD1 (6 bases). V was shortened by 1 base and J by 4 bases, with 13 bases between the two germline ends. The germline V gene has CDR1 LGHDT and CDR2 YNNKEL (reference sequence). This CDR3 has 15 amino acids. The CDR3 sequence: CASSQGWGGFTEAFF. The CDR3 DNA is TGTGCCAGCAGCCAAGGGTGGGGGGGCTTCACTGAAGCTTTCTTT.

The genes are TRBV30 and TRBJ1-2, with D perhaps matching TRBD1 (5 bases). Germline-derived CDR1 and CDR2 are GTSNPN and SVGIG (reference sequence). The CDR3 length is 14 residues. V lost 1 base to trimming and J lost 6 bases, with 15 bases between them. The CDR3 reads CAWSADGRGNGYTF. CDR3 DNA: TGTGCCTGGAGTGCCGACGGACGGGGGAATGGCTACACCTTC.

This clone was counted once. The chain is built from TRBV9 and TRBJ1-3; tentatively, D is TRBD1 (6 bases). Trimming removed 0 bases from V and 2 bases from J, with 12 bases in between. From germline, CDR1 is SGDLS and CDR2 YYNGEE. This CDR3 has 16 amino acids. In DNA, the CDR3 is TGTGCCAGCAGCGTAGAGGCGGGGGCGACTGGAAACACCATATATTTT. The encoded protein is CASSVEAGATGNTIYF.

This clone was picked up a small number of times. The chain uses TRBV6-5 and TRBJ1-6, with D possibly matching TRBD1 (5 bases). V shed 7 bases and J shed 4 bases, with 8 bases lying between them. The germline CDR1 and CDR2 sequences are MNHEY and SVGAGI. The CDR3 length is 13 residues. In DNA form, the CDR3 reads TGTGCCAGCACAGGGATATATAATTCACCCCTCCACTTT. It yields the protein CASTGIYNSPLHF.

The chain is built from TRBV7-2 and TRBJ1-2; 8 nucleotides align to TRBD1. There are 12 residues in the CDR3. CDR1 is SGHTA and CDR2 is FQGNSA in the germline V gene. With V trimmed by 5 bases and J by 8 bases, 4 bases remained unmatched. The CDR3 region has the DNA TGTGCCAGCAGCGCGACAGGGGTCGGCTACACCTTC. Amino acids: CASSATGVGYTF. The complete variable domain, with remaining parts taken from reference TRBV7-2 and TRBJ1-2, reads GAGVSQSPSNKVTEKGKDVELRCDPISGHTALYWYRQSLGQGLEFLIYFQGNSAPDKSGLPSDRFSAERTGGSVSTLTIQRTQQEDSAVYLCASSATGVGYTFGSGTRLTVV.